This TCR beta chain stems from a study of human T cells and chemical hapten exposure. Study outcomes and limitations: After DPC sensitization, TCRs above 1 in 1000 frequency showed no change.

The CDR3 is made up of 15 amino acids. Germline-derived CDR1 and CDR2 are DFQATT and SNEGSKA (reference sequence). The junction had 9 bases not matched to a gene; V was cut back by 5 bases and J by 9 bases. TCRdb re-called the RACE reads through MiXCR, storing one row per CDR3 protein. The table lists 210,000 or so distinct CDR3 sequences, around 23% of them singletons. The sample's time point: patch test 3, about 24 weeks after DPC sensitization. Specified treatment: therapeutic diphenylcyclopropenone sensitization with weekly scalp DPC. In this sample, this clonotype turned up a few times. Its antigen is not identified.

The receptor was isolated from a woman aged 40 to 50 with alopecia areata. Some clones in this sample may be carry-over from other donors' samples. The chain joins TRBV20-1 to TRBJ2-1; TRBD2 matches at 14 bases. Material: whole blood, obtained in connection with sensitization to the hapten diphenylcyclopropenone (DPC). The CDR3 loop is CSAPRLAGGSGEQFF. CDR3 bases: TGCAGTGCTCCCAGACTAGCGGGAGGGTCCGGTGAGCAGTTCTTC.